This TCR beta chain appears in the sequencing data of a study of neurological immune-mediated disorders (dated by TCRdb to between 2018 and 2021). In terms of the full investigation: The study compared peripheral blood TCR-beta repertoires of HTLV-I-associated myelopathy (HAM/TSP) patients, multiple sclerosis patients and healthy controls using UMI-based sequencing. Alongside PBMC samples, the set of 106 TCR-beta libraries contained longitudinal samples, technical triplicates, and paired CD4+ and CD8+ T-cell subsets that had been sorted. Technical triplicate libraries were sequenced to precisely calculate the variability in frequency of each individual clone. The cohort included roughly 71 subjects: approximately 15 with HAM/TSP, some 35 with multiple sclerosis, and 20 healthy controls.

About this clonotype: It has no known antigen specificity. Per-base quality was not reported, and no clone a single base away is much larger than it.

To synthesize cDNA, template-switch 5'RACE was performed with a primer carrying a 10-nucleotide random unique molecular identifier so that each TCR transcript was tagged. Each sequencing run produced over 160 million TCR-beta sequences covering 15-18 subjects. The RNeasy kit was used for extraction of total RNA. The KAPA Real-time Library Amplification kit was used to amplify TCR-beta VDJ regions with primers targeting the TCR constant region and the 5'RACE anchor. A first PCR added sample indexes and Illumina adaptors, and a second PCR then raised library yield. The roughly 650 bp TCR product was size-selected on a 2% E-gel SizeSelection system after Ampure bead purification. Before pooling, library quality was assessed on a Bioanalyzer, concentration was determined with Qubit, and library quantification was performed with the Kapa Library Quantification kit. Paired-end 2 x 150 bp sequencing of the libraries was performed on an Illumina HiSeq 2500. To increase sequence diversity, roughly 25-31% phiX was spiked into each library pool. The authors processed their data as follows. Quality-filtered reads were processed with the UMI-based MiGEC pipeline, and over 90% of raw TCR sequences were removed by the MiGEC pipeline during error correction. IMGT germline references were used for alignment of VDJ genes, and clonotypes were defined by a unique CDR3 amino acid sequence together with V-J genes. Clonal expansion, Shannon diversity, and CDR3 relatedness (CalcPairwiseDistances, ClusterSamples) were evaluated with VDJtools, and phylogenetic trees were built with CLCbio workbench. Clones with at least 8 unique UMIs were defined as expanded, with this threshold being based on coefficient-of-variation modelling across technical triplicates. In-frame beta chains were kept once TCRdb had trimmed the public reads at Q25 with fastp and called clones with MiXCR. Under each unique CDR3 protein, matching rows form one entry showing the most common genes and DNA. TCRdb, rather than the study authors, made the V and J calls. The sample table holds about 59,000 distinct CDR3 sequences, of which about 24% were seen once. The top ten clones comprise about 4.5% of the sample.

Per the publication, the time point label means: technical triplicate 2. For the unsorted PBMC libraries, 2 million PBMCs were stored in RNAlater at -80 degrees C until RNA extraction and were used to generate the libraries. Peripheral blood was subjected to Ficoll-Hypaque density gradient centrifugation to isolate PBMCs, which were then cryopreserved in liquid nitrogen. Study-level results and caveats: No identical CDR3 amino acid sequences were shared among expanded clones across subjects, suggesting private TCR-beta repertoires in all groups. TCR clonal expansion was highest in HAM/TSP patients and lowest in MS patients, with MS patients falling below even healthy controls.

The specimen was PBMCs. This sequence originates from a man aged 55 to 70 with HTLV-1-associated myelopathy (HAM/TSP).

The nucleotide sequence reads as follows: TGTGCCAGCAGCCAGGAACCACAGGGATACAATGAGCAGTTCTTC. This sequence encodes CASSQEPQGYNEQFF. The chain is encoded by TRBV4-2 joined to TRBJ2-1; the D gene is perhaps TRBD1, from 6 matching bases. The CDR3 runs 15 amino acids, cysteine and phenylalanine included. CDR3 DNA only is kept here, 45 bases in frame from base 1. V is cut by 3 bases and J by 4 bases, and the space between the germline ends is 13 bases. From a lookup of the germline V gene, CDR1 and CDR2 are LGHNA and YNFKEQ.